These 7 T cell receptor beta chains came from one sample sequenced in a study of blood T cell repertoires in COVID-19. Clones were read by immunoSEQ multiplex PCR, and TCRdb kept only the in-frame ones, dropping some. The table lists approximately 60,000 clones, roughly three quarters of them singletons. The material sequenced was peripheral blood. Receptors were obtained from an elderly woman with active or convalescent COVID-19.

V is TRBV9 and J is TRBJ2-5, with 8 bases matching TRBD2. This CDR3 has 17 residues. V was pared by 0 bases and J by 2 bases, with 9 bases of the junction left unmatched. CDR1 SGDLS and CDR2 YYNGEE come from the germline V gene. CDR3 residues: CASSVVGMAGGQETQYF. The CDR3 DNA is TGTGCCAGCAGCGTAGTTGGTATGGCGGGGGGACAAGAGACCCAGTACTTC.

The chain links TRBV11-3 to TRBJ2-1; no reliable D call. The germline gives CDR1 SGHNT, CDR2 YENEEA. V lost 0 bases to trimming and J lost 10 bases, with 10 bases between them. The CDR3 loop spans 13 amino acids. CDR3 residues: CASSLDFAGEQFF. CDR3 DNA sequence: TGTGCCAGCAGCTTAGACTTTGCAGGCGAGCAGTTCTTC.

The V call is TRBV13, the J call TRBJ2-7; 9 nucleotides line up with TRBD1. Germline assignment: CDR1 PRHDT and CDR2 FYEKMQ (reference sequence). V shed 5 bases, J shed 6 bases, and the junction held 8 bases outside the gene matches. The CDR3 runs 14 residues. Here the CDR3 reads CASSPRDRDGEQYF. The CDR3 bases are TGTGCCAGCAGCCCCCGGGACAGGGACGGCGAGCAGTACTTC.

The chain links TRBV18 to TRBJ1-2; D unclear. Between the trimmed V and J ends, which lost 0 bases and 2 bases, there was a span of 4 bases. CDR1 is KGHSH and CDR2 is LQKENI in the germline V gene. This CDR3 comprises 13 residues. CDR3 sequence: CASSPPSNYGYTF. DNA for the CDR3: TGTGCCAGCTCACCACCCTCGAACTATGGCTACACCTTC.

This clone was counted a few times. The V call is TRBV9, the J call TRBJ2-1, with TRBD2 as a possible D gene (6 bases). Germline CDR1 reads SGDLS; CDR2 reads YYNGEE. The CDR3 totals 16 residues. Trimming shortened V by 6 bases and J by 2 bases, and 18 bases separated the two germline ends. The CDR3 reads CASTPGGAATYNEQFF. In nucleotides, the CDR3 is TGTGCCAGCACTCCCGGCGGGGCAGCCACCTACAATGAGCAGTTCTTC.

The gene calls are TRBV13 and TRBJ2-2, with 7 bases lining up with TRBD2. V gave up 5 bases and J gave up 6 bases; unmatched junction bases: 6. The CDR3 contains 14 residues. Germline assignment: CDR1 PRHDT and CDR2 FYEKMQ (reference sequence). The CDR3 DNA is TGTGCCAGCAGCGAACTAGCGTACGCCGGGGAGCTGTTTTTT. As protein: CASSELAYAGELFF.

The chain couples TRBV5-1 to TRBJ1-2; D remains ambiguous. V was clipped by 1 base and J by 8 bases, with 18 bases between them. Germline V gene data show CDR1 as SGHRS and CDR2 as YFSETQ. The CDR3 loop spans 15 amino acids. CDR3 in DNA: TGCGCCAGCAGCTTGAACTATGATGTGGGTCGGGGCTACACCTTC. Residues: CASSLNYDVGRGYTF.